Each of the 18 T cell receptor beta chains below was sequenced from the same sample in a study of T cell repertoires in cytomegalovirus infection. Their antigen targets remain unknown. TCRdb used MiXCR to reprocess the reads, holding one entry per CDR3 protein. The sample shows a few hundred thousand distinct CDR3 sequences, around 30% of them seen only once. The starting material was cultured PBMCs, obtained from culture after CMV antigen stimulation. The receptor set was obtained from a human donor in good health (CMV status not recorded). Some clones in this sample may be carry-over from other donors' samples.

Of note for this clonotype: Given a much more abundant clone one base away, this may be a read error. The CDR3 sequence is CASSLGGQGINQPQRF. CDR3 sequence (DNA): TGTGCCAGCAGCTTAGGGGGGCAGGGCATTAATCAGCCCCAGCGTTTT. The gene calls are TRBV7-2 and TRBJ1-5; maybe TRBD1 (6 bases). The V gene's germline CDR1 is SGHTA and CDR2 FQGNSA. The CDR3 sequence is 16 residues long.

J is TRBJ2-3 and V is TRBV6-6; D is possibly TRBD2 (6 bases). Germline V gene data show CDR1 as MNHNY and CDR2 as SVGAGI (reference sequence). V was shortened by 2 bases and J by 0 bases, with 9 bases between the two germline ends. The length of the CDR3 is 15 residues. The CDR3 sequence is CASSYGTRSTDTQYF. In DNA, the CDR3 is TGTGCCAGCAGTTACGGGACTCGAAGCACAGATACGCAGTATTTT.

V usage is TRBV6-5 and J usage is TRBJ2-1; D is undetermined. The CDR3 consists of 11 residues. V dropped 2 bases and J dropped 7 bases, with 3 bases sitting between them. Germline V gives CDR1 MNHEY, CDR2 SVGAGI. The CDR3 DNA follows: TGTGCCAGCAGTTACGAAAATGAGCAGTTCTTC. It translates to CASSYENEQFF.

The V and J genes are TRBV19 and TRBJ2-1; D is possibly TRBD2 (5 bases). Germline CDR1 and CDR2: LNHDA and SQIVND (reference sequence). V lost 7 bases and J lost 5, with 15 bases in between. CDR3 length: 14 residues. CDR3 in amino acids: CASTPVGAHNEQFF. CDR3 DNA: TGTGCCAGTACCCCGGTGGGAGCCCACAATGAGCAGTTCTTC.

In its sample, this clonotype was seen a few times. This chain uses TRBV28 with TRBJ2-7; weak D call: TRBD1 (6 bases). Per germline, CDR1 MDHEN and CDR2 SYDVKM. V was pared by 4 bases and J by 0 bases, with 13 bases between. The CDR3 is 15 amino acids. CDR3 DNA sequence: TGTGCCAGCAGTTCCAATCCGGGACACTCCTACGAGCAGTACTTC. This sequence encodes CASSSNPGHSYEQYF.

Only a few counts were recorded for this clonotype. The gene calls are TRBV5-4 and TRBJ2-2; D unclear. Trimming left V 0 bases short and J 2 bases short, with 8 bases between. The CDR3 consists of 15 residues. Germline CDR1 and CDR2: SGHNT and YYREEE (reference sequence). The DNA of the CDR3 is TGTGCCAGCAGCTTGGATGCACTTAACACCGGGGAGCTGTTTTTT. Translation gives CASSLDALNTGELFF.

The chain carries TRBV20-1 and TRBJ2-7; D is unresolved. This CDR3 region has 14 residues. Germline V CDR1 and CDR2: DFQATT, SNEGSKA (reference sequence). With 0 bases removed from V and 5 bases from J, the gap between germline ends came to 14 bases. This CDR3 reads CSARDRSSLHEQYF. The CDR3, as DNA: TGCAGTGCTAGAGATCGATCTAGTCTCCACGAGCAGTACTTC.

This chain joins TRBV11-1 and TRBJ2-5, with D maybe TRBD1 (6 bases). The V gene's germline CDR1 is SGHAT and CDR2 FQDESV (reference sequence). Trimming pared 5 bases from V and 5 bases from J, leaving 12 bases between. This CDR3 is 13 amino acids long. CDR3 in amino acids: CASSKQGFETQYF. As DNA, the CDR3 is TGTGCCAGCAGCAAACAGGGTTTCGAGACCCAGTACTTC.

The chain recombines TRBV7-9 with TRBJ2-7; D remains unclear. This CDR3 comprises 13 residues. Germline values: CDR1 SEHNR, CDR2 FQNEAQ (reference sequence). V dropped 3 bases and J dropped 5 bases, with 11 bases sitting between them. In DNA, the CDR3 is TGTGCCAGCAGCTTTAGTCCTGTCGACGAGCAGTACTTC. It translates to CASSFSPVDEQYF.

This clonotype has just a few counts. This sequence joins TRBV11-1 and TRBJ1-1; D perhaps matches TRBD1 (6 bases). Germline V gene sequence: CDR1 SGHAT, CDR2 FQDESV (reference sequence). This CDR3 spans 15 amino acids. The V end was cut by 7 bases, the J end by 1 base, with 16 bases between. DNA of the CDR3: TGTGCCAGCACCCCATGGGGGGGGGCGAACACTGAAGCTTTCTTT. This sequence encodes CASTPWGGANTEAFF.

This chain links TRBV12-3 or TRBV12-4 with TRBJ1-5, with D possibly matching TRBD1 (6 bases). There are 15 residues in the CDR3. V gave up 9 bases and J gave up 6 bases, with 21 bases separating them. CDR3 amino acids: CARPQNTGSRQPQHF. As DNA, the CDR3 is TGTGCCAGACCACAAAATACAGGGAGTCGTCAGCCCCAGCATTTT.

This clonotype was seen repeatedly, ten times or more. The V and J genes are TRBV28 and TRBJ1-2; tentative D call: TRBD1 (6 bases). The germline gives CDR1 MDHEN, CDR2 SYDVKM. Trimming stripped 6 bases from V and 6 bases from J, with 17 bases between. CDR3 length equals 14 residues. CDR3 coding DNA: TGTGCCAGCAGCTTAACGGCAGGGGAAGATGGCTACACCTTC. The encoded protein is CASSLTAGEDGYTF.

This chain links TRBV7-2 with TRBJ2-4, with 8 bases matching TRBD1. This CDR3 has 14 amino acids. The J segment lost 6 bases and the V segment lost 5 bases, leaving 6 bases of the junction unmatched. Per the germline V gene, CDR1 is SGHTA and CDR2 is FQGNSA. CDR3 in amino acids: CASSHIGQGNIQYF. The CDR3 DNA reads TGTGCCAGCAGCCATATCGGACAGGGAAACATTCAGTACTTC.

The rearrangement uses TRBV24-1 and TRBJ2-1, with 8 bases fitting TRBD2. Germline lookup yields CDR1 KGHDR and CDR2 SFDVKD. The V gene end was trimmed by 8 bases and the J gene end by 8 bases; junction bases not matched to a gene: 16. The CDR3 is 16 residues long. CDR3 sequence (DNA): TGTGCCACCACCCGTGGTCGAGCGGGAGATCTGGATGAGCAGTTCTTC. As protein: CATTRGRAGDLDEQFF.

This clonotype occurred a few times. This chain uses TRBV5-6 with TRBJ1-2, with D possibly matching TRBD1 (5 bases). This CDR3 spans 13 amino acids. Per germline, CDR1 SGHDT and CDR2 YYEEEE. V was trimmed by 0 bases and J by 8 bases, leaving 11 bases between them. The chain's CDR3 is CASSLEAGRGYTF. The CDR3 region has the DNA TGTGCCAGCAGCTTGGAGGCAGGGAGAGGCTACACCTTC.

This clonotype was picked up a small number of times. The chain links TRBV7-2 to TRBJ2-3; D gene uncertain. Trimming took 6 bases from V and 2 from J, leaving 12 bases between them. The CDR3 spans 14 residues. Germline CDR1 and CDR2: SGHTA and FQGNSA. The CDR3 region is CASRSRGFTDTQYF. The CDR3 region has the DNA TGTGCCAGCAGGTCTCGAGGCTTCACAGATACGCAGTATTTT. Together with reference TRBV7-2 and TRBJ2-3, the CDR3 gives the full variable domain: GAGVSQSPSNKVTEKGKDVELRCDPISGHTALYWYRQSLGQGLEFLIYFQGNSAPDKSGLPSDRFSAERTGGSVSTLTIQRTQQEDSAVYLCASRSRGFTDTQYFGPGTRLTVL.

Ten or more counts support this clonotype. V gene TRBV7-2 combines with J gene TRBJ1-4; D possibly corresponds to TRBD1 (5 bases). Germline CDR1 SGHTA, CDR2 FQGNSA. CDR3 length equals 14 residues. The V end lost 5 bases, the J end lost 4 bases, and 11 bases lay between the germline ends. CDR3 in DNA: TGTGCCAGCAGCGTTGACAGTTTTAATGAAAAACTGTTTTTT. The encoded protein is CASSVDSFNEKLFF.

This clonotype was observed a single time. V gene TRBV29-1 combines with J gene TRBJ1-2; D uncertain. This CDR3 contains 14 residues. Trimming stripped 6 bases from V and 4 bases from J, with 18 bases between. The germline V gene encodes CDR1 SQVTM and CDR2 ANQGSEA. In nucleotides, the CDR3 is TGCAGCGTCGTAGCCGCCGGTAGTTCCTATGGCTACACCTTC. Its translation: CSVVAAGSSYGYTF.